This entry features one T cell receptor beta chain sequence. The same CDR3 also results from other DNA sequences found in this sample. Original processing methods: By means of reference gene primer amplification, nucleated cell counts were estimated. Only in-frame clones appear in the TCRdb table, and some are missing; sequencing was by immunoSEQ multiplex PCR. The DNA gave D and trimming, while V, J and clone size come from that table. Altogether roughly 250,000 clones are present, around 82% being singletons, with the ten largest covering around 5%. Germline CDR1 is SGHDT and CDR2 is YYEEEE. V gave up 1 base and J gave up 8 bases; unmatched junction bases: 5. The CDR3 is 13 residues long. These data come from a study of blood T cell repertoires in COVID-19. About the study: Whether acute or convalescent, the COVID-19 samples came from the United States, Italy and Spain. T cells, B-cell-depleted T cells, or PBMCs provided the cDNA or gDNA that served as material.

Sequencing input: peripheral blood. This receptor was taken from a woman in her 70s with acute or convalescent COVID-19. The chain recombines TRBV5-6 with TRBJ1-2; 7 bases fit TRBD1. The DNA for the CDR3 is TGTGCCAGCAGCTTGAGACAGGGCGACGGCTACACCTTC. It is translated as CASSLRQGDGYTF.